The TCR beta chain under discussion was sequenced for a study of Graves' ophthalmopathy and Graves' hyperthyroidism. Whole-study findings and limits: For predicting ophthalmopathy progression, the model had 70.59% sensitivity and 72.22% specificity. Blood also contained most of the expanded thyroid clonotypes above 0.001 frequency. Discriminating ophthalmopathy from stable hyperthyroidism, a 13-signature model attained a sensitivity of approximately 90% and a specificity of around 83%.

This clonotype was picked up many times. Antigen specificity is unknown. Germline CDR1 SQVTM, CDR2 ANQGSEA. V lost 6 bases and J lost 5, with 25 bases in between. The CDR3 runs to 16 residues. Researchers took RNA transcripts and amplified TCR beta CDR3 regions from them. HTBI primers were employed in first-round RT-PCR, then a second-round multiplex PCR followed. TCRdb re-called the multiplex PCR reads with MiXCR, one entry per CDR3 protein. The sample lists over a million distinct CDR3 sequences; roughly two fifths were seen once. The source of this sequence is an adult man with Graves' hyperthyroidism. The source material was peripheral blood or thyroid tissue (not recorded which). The chain couples TRBV29-1 to TRBJ2-5, with a weak D call TRBD1 (5 bases). This CDR3 is CSVEKTAGSVGETQYF. The CDR3 bases are TGCAGCGTCGAGAAGACAGCAGGGTCGGTGGGTGAGACCCAGTACTTC.